These 25 T cell receptor beta chains originate from one sample sequenced in a study of CD8 T cells in ankylosing spondylitis. Study outcomes and limitations: In ankylosing spondylitis blood, a motif of seven to nine highly homologous TCR beta variants appeared characteristic.

Their antigens remain unidentified. TCRdb re-called the 5' RACE reads through MiXCR, storing one row per CDR3 protein. The sample yields 350,000 to 450,000 distinct CDR3 sequences, 25% to 30% seen once. Sequencing used blood, either unsorted or a sorted T cell fraction (not recorded which). Receptors were obtained from a male donor with ankylosing spondylitis.

This sequence joins TRBV7-9 and TRBJ1-1, with D possibly matching TRBD1 (6 bases). Trimming stripped 7 bases from V and 3 bases from J, with 9 bases between. Per germline, CDR1 SEHNR and CDR2 FQNEAQ (reference sequence). This CDR3 contains 12 residues. The DNA for the CDR3 is TGTGCCAGCACCGAGGGGGACACTGAAGCTTTCTTT. Its protein is CASTEGDTEAFF.

The genes are TRBV19 and TRBJ1-5, with 7 bases lining up with TRBD1. This CDR3 has 15 residues. CDR1 and CDR2 (germline): LNHDA, SQIVND (reference sequence). The ends lost 3 bases at V and 7 bases at J; junction bases unmatched: 9. The CDR3 coding sequence is TGTGCCAGTAGTATGAGTGAGGGGGCACGACAGCCCCAGCATTTT. Amino acid sequence: CASSMSEGARQPQHF.

V is TRBV3-1 and J is TRBJ2-5; D could derive from TRBD1 or TRBD2 (5 bases each). This CDR3 is 15 amino acids long. The V gene lost 0 bases and the J gene lost 4 bases, with 12 bases spanning the gap. Per germline, CDR1 LGHDT and CDR2 YNNKEL (reference sequence). The CDR3 loop reads CASSQDRDLRETQYF. CDR3 bases: TGTGCCAGCAGCCAAGACAGGGACCTGAGAGAGACCCAGTACTTC.

V usage is TRBV13 and J usage is TRBJ1-5; D might be TRBD1 (5 bases). This CDR3 region has 15 residues. The germline CDR1 and CDR2 sequences are PRHDT and FYEKMQ (reference sequence). The V end was cut by 3 bases, the J end by 7 bases, with 16 bases between. Here the CDR3 DNA reads TGTGCCAGCAGCTTGCAGGGCTCCGGCGGGCAGCCCCAGCATTTT. Residues: CASSLQGSGGQPQHF.

On this clonotype: A much larger clone differs by one base, so this may be a read error. V and J are TRBV5-1 and TRBJ2-5; D gene ambiguous. CDR1 and CDR2 (germline): SGHRS, YFSETQ. The CDR3 runs 13 residues. The CDR3 DNA reads as TGCGCCAGCAGCTTGGCCCCAACGGAGACCCCGTACTTC. Amino acid sequence: CASSLAPTETPYF.

The chain is built from TRBV5-1 and TRBJ2-5, with 9 bases matching TRBD1. This CDR3 spans 14 amino acids. Unmatched junction bases numbered 2, after V lost 3 bases and J lost 2 bases. CDR1 and CDR2 (germline): SGHRS, YFSETQ. Here the CDR3 reads CASSWGTGQETQYF. The CDR3 DNA reads as TGCGCCAGCAGCTGGGGGACAGGGCAAGAGACCCAGTACTTC.

Only a few counts were recorded for this clonotype. CDR3 residues: CASSQKGQGSGSNKNIQYF. CDR3 sequence (DNA): TGCGCCAGCAGCCAAAAGGGGCAGGGTAGCGGGAGTAACAAAAACATTCAGTACTTC. The chain employs TRBV4-1 and TRBJ2-4; 9 nucleotides agree with TRBD2. The CDR3 has 19 residues. V trimming: 2 bases; J trimming: 3 bases; junction bases outside the gene matches: 14. CDR1 is MGHRA and CDR2 is YSYEKL in the germline V gene.

The rearrangement joins TRBV5-5 to TRBJ2-7; D remains unclear. This CDR3 has 13 residues. Trimming shortened V by 7 bases and J by 0 bases, and 11 bases separated the two germline ends. The germline CDR1 and CDR2 sequences are SGHKS and YYEKEE (reference sequence). The CDR3 protein is CASRLVGSYEQYF. The CDR3, as DNA: TGTGCCAGCCGTCTCGTGGGCTCCTACGAGCAGTACTTC.

This clonotype showed up just a few times. This chain uses TRBV30 with TRBJ1-6; 7 nucleotides align to TRBD1. The J segment lost 9 bases and the V segment lost 7 bases, leaving 12 bases of the junction unmatched. CDR1 and CDR2 from the germline V gene are GTSNPN and SVGIG (reference sequence). The CDR3 contains 14 residues. In nucleotides, the CDR3 is TGTGCCTCGCAGACCCGGGACAGTTCTTCACCCCTCCACTTT. Amino acid sequence: CASQTRDSSSPLHF.

This clonotype turned up a few times. The chain links TRBV5-1 to TRBJ2-1; the D gene is possibly TRBD2 (5 bases). The V end was cut by 3 bases, the J end by 7 bases, with 14 bases between. The CDR3 totals 14 residues. Germline V lookup: CDR1 SGHRS, CDR2 YFSETQ. This CDR3 is CASSSGPSGNEQFF. CDR3 sequence (DNA): TGCGCCAGCAGCTCCGGGCCCTCGGGGAATGAGCAGTTCTTC.

The chain's CDR3 is CASIAGDRAEYNEQFF. The CDR3 DNA sequence: TGTGCCAGCATCGCGGGGGACAGGGCCGAATACAATGAGCAGTTCTTC. The J gene is TRBJ2-1, the V gene TRBV7-9, with 9 bases aligning to TRBD1. Per germline, CDR1 SEHNR and CDR2 FQNEAQ (reference sequence). CDR3 length equals 16 residues. The junction had 11 bases not matched to a gene; V was cut back by 7 bases and J by 4 bases.

This clonotype has only a few counts. This chain connects TRBV6-1 to TRBJ1-2; the D gene is possibly TRBD1 (6 bases). V was pared by 6 bases and J by 3 bases, with 20 bases between. CDR1 and CDR2 (germline): MNHNS, SASEGT. The CDR3 loop spans 16 amino acids. For the CDR3, the DNA is TGTGCCAGCAGAAGAAGCGGCAGGGGATTCGACTATGGCTACACCTTC. Translation gives CASRRSGRGFDYGYTF.

This clonotype was observed a handful of times. This rearrangement joins TRBV20-1 to TRBJ2-5; possible D gene TRBD2, 6 bases. Trimming cost V 2 bases and J 2 bases, with 9 bases left between them. Germline V lookup: CDR1 DFQATT, CDR2 SNEGSKA (reference sequence). The CDR3 is 13 residues long. Here the CDR3 reads CSARRGLQETQYF. CDR3 DNA sequence: TGCAGTGCTAGAAGGGGACTTCAAGAGACCCAGTACTTC.

The chain combines TRBV20-1 with TRBJ2-1; 10 nucleotides match TRBD1. V lost 1 base, J lost 3 bases, and 0 bases stayed unmatched. The germline V gene encodes CDR1 DFQATT and CDR2 SNEGSKA (reference sequence). CDR3 length equals 14 residues. The CDR3 sequence: CSARGTGGYNEQFF. CDR3 bases: TGCAGTGCTAGAGGGACAGGGGGCTACAATGAGCAGTTCTTC.

The chain couples TRBV7-2 to TRBJ1-2, with TRBD1 as a possible D gene (5 bases). V was pared by 2 bases and J by 3 bases, with 13 bases between. Germline V gene lookup returns CDR1 SGHTA and CDR2 FQGNSA. This CDR3 region has 15 residues. CDR3 in amino acids: CASSLTGGADYGYTF. CDR3 sequence (DNA): TGTGCCAGCAGCTTAACGGGGGGAGCCGACTATGGCTACACCTTC.

The V call is TRBV12-3 or TRBV12-4, the J call TRBJ1-5; tentative D call: TRBD1 (5 bases). The CDR3 covers 12 residues. V lost 8 bases and J 7 bases, leaving 12 bases between the germline ends. CDR3 amino acids: CASRETDQPQHF. The CDR3 coding sequence is TGTGCCAGCCGGGAGACAGACCAGCCCCAGCATTTT.

This clonotype was counted between two and nine times. V is TRBV29-1 and J is TRBJ1-3; D gene unclear. CDR3 length: 13 residues. The V and J ends lost 4 bases and 2 bases respectively, with 9 bases between them. Germline V CDR1 and CDR2: SQVTM, ANQGSEA. The CDR3: CSVGTSTGNTIYF. The CDR3 nucleotides are TGCAGCGTTGGAACATCCACTGGAAACACCATATATTTT.

The chain joins TRBV3-1 to TRBJ2-3; 13 nucleotides line up with TRBD2. CDR1 LGHDT and CDR2 YNNKEL come from the germline V gene (reference sequence). V lost 8 bases and J lost 1; bases outside the gene matches: 3. The CDR3 spans 15 residues. CDR3 sequence reads: CASGLAGEGTDTQYF. The CDR3 DNA reads as TGTGCCAGCGGACTAGCGGGAGAAGGCACAGATACGCAGTATTTT.

This clonotype has just a few counts. V gene TRBV5-1 combines with J gene TRBJ2-7, with 7 bases fitting TRBD1. Germline CDR1 and CDR2: SGHRS and YFSETQ. J gave up 0 bases and V 3 bases, and 3 bases lay outside the gene matches. The CDR3 is 14 residues long. Here the CDR3 DNA reads TGCGCCAGCAGCTGGACAGGAAGCTCCTACGAGCAGTACTTC. It yields the protein CASSWTGSSYEQYF.

CDR3 sequence (DNA): TGTGCCAGCAGTGACAGCATCTACCGGGACAGAGGTGAAGCTTTCTTT. Its translation: CASSDSIYRDRGEAFF. This chain uses TRBV6-1 with TRBJ1-1; TRBD1 matches 7 bases. The CDR3 is 16 amino acids. Germline trimming cut 3 bases from V and 7 bases from J; bases unmatched to any gene: 14. Per the germline V gene, CDR1 is MNHNS and CDR2 is SASEGT.

This clonotype was observed a few times. The rearrangement links TRBV7-9 to TRBJ1-6, with 8 bases fitting TRBD1. The CDR3 contains 17 residues. CDR1 and CDR2 (germline): SEHNR, FQNEAQ (reference sequence). The J segment lost 11 bases and the V segment lost 3 bases, leaving 15 bases of the junction unmatched. The DNA of the CDR3 is TGTGCCAGCAGCTTCAACCAGGGGGCGTATGAGATGGCACCCCTCCACTTT. It is translated as CASSFNQGAYEMAPLHF.

V gene TRBV2 combines with J gene TRBJ2-2; tentative D call: TRBD1 (5 bases). The V end lost 3 bases, the J end lost 3 bases, and 11 bases lay between the germline ends. This CDR3 region has 15 residues. Germline values: CDR1 SNHLY, CDR2 FYNNEI. The CDR3 loop reads CASSEVGLYTGELFF. In DNA, the CDR3 is TGTGCCAGCAGTGAGGTGGGGCTTTACACCGGGGAGCTGTTTTTT.

The J gene is TRBJ2-5, the V gene TRBV20-1; TRBD2 aligns across 7 bases. The CDR3 consists of 15 residues. Germline V lookup: CDR1 DFQATT, CDR2 SNEGSKA (reference sequence). The V and J ends lost 0 bases and 5 bases, in that order; junction bases with no gene match: 9. The CDR3 DNA is TGCAGTGCTAGAGATCATCGCGGGAGTATTGAGACCCAGTACTTC. Translation: CSARDHRGSIETQYF.

This clonotype was counted between two and nine times. The chain employs TRBV5-1 and TRBJ1-1; D remains ambiguous. The V gene's germline CDR1 is SGHRS and CDR2 YFSETQ. This CDR3 has 14 residues. The V end lost 2 bases, the J end lost 1 base, and 9 bases lay between the germline ends. Here the CDR3 reads CASSFQRENTEAFF. Written as DNA, the CDR3 is TGCGCCAGCAGCTTCCAACGGGAGAACACTGAAGCTTTCTTT.

The chain couples TRBV5-1 to TRBJ1-1; TRBD1 aligns across 8 bases. The trim removed 3 bases at V and 1 base at J, leaving 2 bases unmatched. Germline lookup yields CDR1 SGHRS and CDR2 YFSETQ. The CDR3 sequence is 14 residues long. In nucleotides, the CDR3 is TGCGCCAGCAGCTGGGGGACAGGGAACACTGAAGCTTTCTTT. Translating it yields CASSWGTGNTEAFF.